Listed below are T cell receptor beta chains from one sample, sequenced in a study of a mutant IDH1 vaccine in newly diagnosed glioma. The antigens these receptors bind are not known. The assay was immunoSEQ multiplex PCR, and TCRdb's table has in-frame clones only and misses some. The table shows 38,000 or so clones, with roughly 90% occurring only once. Sequenced material: PBMCs, taken from a glioma patient whose treatment included an IDH1 peptide vaccine. The receptors derive from a man aged 50 to 59 with glioma. The CDR3 runs from the conserved cysteine through the conserved F or W. Fields, in order: V gene, J gene, clone size, D gene, CDR3 protein, CDR3 DNA. A D gene is named only where the DNA matches it firmly. The listing skips clone size in some rows; elsewhere it reads once, few, many or a size class.

v_gene: TRBV18
j_gene: TRBJ1-5
abundance: -
d_gene: -
CDR3aa: CASSPQAPGRINQPQHF
CDR3nt: TGTGCCAGCTCACCACAGGCGCCAGGGAGGATTAATCAGCCCCAGCATTTT

v_gene: TRBV6-1
j_gene: TRBJ2-2
abundance: once
d_gene: -
CDR3aa: CASTTRRNTGELFF
CDR3nt: TGTGCCAGCACTACAAGGAGGAACACCGGGGAGCTGTTTTTT

v_gene: TRBV10-2
j_gene: TRBJ2-7
abundance: -
d_gene: TRBD1
CDR3aa: CASSPGQGFQQYF
CDR3nt: TGCGCCAGCAGCCCGGGACAGGGTTTCCAGCAGTACTTC

v_gene: TRBV20-1
j_gene: TRBJ1-6
abundance: -
d_gene: -
CDR3aa: CSASQGSFLHF
CDR3nt: TGCAGTGCTAGCCAGGGTTCCTTTCTCCACTTT

v_gene: TRBV9
j_gene: TRBJ1-2
abundance: -
d_gene: -
CDR3aa: CASSPSGAYGYTF
CDR3nt: TGTGCCAGCAGCCCGTCAGGGGCCTATGGCTACACCTTC

v_gene: TRBV11-2
j_gene: TRBJ2-2
abundance: -
d_gene: -
CDR3aa: CASSLVGGPLNTGELFF
CDR3nt: TGTGCCAGCAGCTTAGTAGGGGGGCCCCTAAACACCGGGGAGCTGTTTTTT

v_gene: TRBV18
j_gene: TRBJ1-2
abundance: -
d_gene: TRBD1
CDR3aa: CASSPPSTGSYGYTF
CDR3nt: TGTGCCAGCTCACCACCGTCGACAGGGTCGTACGGCTACACCTTC

v_gene: TRBV7-8
j_gene: TRBJ2-3
abundance: -
d_gene: -
CDR3aa: CASRPGPSTDTQYF
CDR3nt: TGTGCCAGCAGACCGGGACCCAGCACAGATACGCAGTATTTT

v_gene: TRBV7-2
j_gene: TRBJ2-3
abundance: -
d_gene: TRBD2
CDR3aa: CASSLALIAGGSTDTQYF
CDR3nt: TGTGCCAGCAGCTTAGCGTTAATAGCGGGGGGCTCCACAGATACGCAGTATTTT

v_gene: TRBV30
j_gene: TRBJ1-1
abundance: few
d_gene: TRBD1
CDR3aa: CAWSPRQGHTEAFF
CDR3nt: TGTGCCTGGAGTCCTCGACAGGGACACACTGAAGCTTTCTTT

v_gene: TRBV5-1
j_gene: TRBJ2-1
abundance: -
d_gene: TRBD1
CDR3aa: CASSHSRPLTGDEQFF
CDR3nt: TGCGCCAGCAGCCATTCCCGCCCACTTACAGGGGATGAGCAGTTCTTC

v_gene: TRBV7-6
j_gene: TRBJ2-7
abundance: -
d_gene: TRBD1
CDR3aa: CASSSTIAGGDEQYF
CDR3nt: TGTGCCAGCAGCTCCACAATCGCAGGGGGCGACGAACAGTACTTC

v_gene: TRBV4-1
j_gene: TRBJ1-4
abundance: -
d_gene: -
CDR3aa: CASSQDTEKTTNEKLFF
CDR3nt: TGCGCCAGCAGCCAAGATACGGAAAAGACAACTAATGAAAAACTGTTTTTT

v_gene: TRBV15
j_gene: TRBJ2-7
abundance: -
d_gene: TRBD1
CDR3aa: CATSTRQGAVGYEQYF
CDR3nt: TGTGCCACCAGCACTCGACAGGGAGCAGTTGGCTACGAGCAGTACTTC

v_gene: TRBV28
j_gene: TRBJ1-5
abundance: -
d_gene: -
CDR3aa: CASSADSNQPQHF
CDR3nt: TGTGCCAGCAGCGCGGACAGCAATCAGCCCCAGCATTTT

v_gene: TRBV5-1
j_gene: TRBJ2-3
abundance: -
d_gene: -
CDR3aa: CASSPDRSTDTQYF
CDR3nt: TGCGCCAGCAGCCCTGACAGATCCACAGATACGCAGTATTTT

v_gene: TRBV4-2
j_gene: TRBJ2-7
abundance: -
d_gene: TRBD2
CDR3aa: CASSQPSGGTYEQYF
CDR3nt: TGTGCCAGCAGCCAACCGAGCGGGGGGACCTACGAGCAGTACTTC

v_gene: TRBV2
j_gene: TRBJ2-5
abundance: -
d_gene: TRBD1
CDR3aa: CASSGGQYQETQYF
CDR3nt: TGTGCCAGCAGTGGGGGACAGTACCAAGAGACCCAGTACTTC

v_gene: TRBV4-1
j_gene: TRBJ1-4
abundance: -
d_gene: -
CDR3aa: CASSHRVLNEKLFF
CDR3nt: TGCGCCAGCAGCCACCGGGTTCTAAATGAAAAACTGTTTTTT

v_gene: TRBV5-1
j_gene: TRBJ2-5
abundance: -
d_gene: TRBD1
CDR3aa: CASGTGQETQYF
CDR3nt: TGCGCCAGCGGGACAGGCCAAGAGACCCAGTACTTC

v_gene: TRBV9
j_gene: TRBJ2-3
abundance: -
d_gene: -
CDR3aa: CASSRGGLTDTQYF
CDR3nt: TGTGCCAGCAGCCGAGGGGGGCTTACAGATACGCAGTATTTT